What follows is one TCR beta chain and its context. The sample holds one count of this clone. Its antigen target is currently unknown. It has no much larger one-base neighbor in the sample; base qualities were not kept. For sorting, cells were stained with anti-CD3, anti-CD4, anti-CD8 and a Vbeta20 antibody from the IOTest Beta Mark kit and sorted on a FACSAria III to a purity above 97%. Mononuclear cells were isolated by Ficoll-Paque PLUS density gradient centrifugation from peripheral blood that had been collected in sodium heparin tubes. CD4+ Vbeta20+, CD4+ Vbeta20-, and CD8+ T cell fractions were FACS-sorted before TCRbeta deep sequencing. The data derive from a study of somatic mutations in T cells in chronic GVHD (dated by TCRdb to 2018 to 2021). Genomic DNA was isolated and then used for TCRbeta deep sequencing. The immunoSEQ assay, provided as a commercial service, was used for both TCRbeta CDR3 sequencing and the initial data processing. In the authors' own workflow: Reads were demultiplexed, adapter and primer sequences were removed, similar clones were merged by frequency-ratio clustering, and V, D, J genes were annotated with IMGT. TCRdb carries this immuneACCESS record with in-frame sequences only. Its versions omit some clonotypes, under half of them owing to an unresolved V gene in the studies checked, with the rest unexplained. V, J and clone size are taken as reported in that table, and D and trimming were inferred from the DNA itself. This sample lists roughly 15,000 clones; roughly 78% were detected once. The ten largest account for 32% of the sample.

Based on the germline V gene (reference sequence), the CDR1 and CDR2 sequences are SEHNR and FQNEAQ. Counted from cysteine to phenylalanine, this CDR3 has 14 amino acids. Only CDR3 DNA is held: 42 bases, read in frame from base 1. V and J are trimmed by 4 bases and 6 bases, and the gene matches miss 4 bases of the junction. The chain is made from TRBV7-9 and TRBJ1-1, with TRBD1 matching 11 junction bases. The sequencing sample was made of Vbeta20-negative CD4+ T cells from blood. What this sample's cell subset or site label stands for: CD4+ T cells sorted as TCR Vbeta20 negative by flow cytometry. The receptor comes from a male patient aged 45-59 years with chronic graft-versus-host disease. It is possible that, after a transplant, some T cells come from the graft donor. The nucleotides read TGTGCCAGCAGCTCGGGACAGGGGGAGGCTGAAGCTTTCTTT. Its protein reads: CASSSGQGEAEAFF.